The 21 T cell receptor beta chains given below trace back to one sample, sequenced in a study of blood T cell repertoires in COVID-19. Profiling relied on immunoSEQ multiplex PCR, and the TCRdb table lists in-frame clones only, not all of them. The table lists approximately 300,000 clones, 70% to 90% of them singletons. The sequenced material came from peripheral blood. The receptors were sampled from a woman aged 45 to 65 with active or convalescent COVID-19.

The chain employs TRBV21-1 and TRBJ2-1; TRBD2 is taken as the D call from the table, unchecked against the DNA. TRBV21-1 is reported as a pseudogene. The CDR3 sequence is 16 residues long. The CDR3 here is CASSKEPSGSGNEQFF. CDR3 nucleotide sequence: TGTGCCAGCAGCAAAGAACCCAGCGGGAGTGGGAATGAGCAGTTCTTC.

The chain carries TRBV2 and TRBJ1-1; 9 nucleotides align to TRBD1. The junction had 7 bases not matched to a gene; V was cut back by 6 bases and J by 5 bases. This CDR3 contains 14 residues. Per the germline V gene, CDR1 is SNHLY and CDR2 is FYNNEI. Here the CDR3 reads CASSRRQGGTEAFF. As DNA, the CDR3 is TGTGCCAGCAGCCGACGACAGGGGGGAACTGAAGCTTTCTTT. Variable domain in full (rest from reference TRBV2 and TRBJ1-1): EPEVTQTPSHQVTQMGQEVILRCVPISNHLYFYWYRQILGQKVEFLVSFYNNEISEKSEIFDDQFSVERPDGSNFTLKIRSTKLEDSAMYFCASSRRQGGTEAFFGQGTRLTVV.

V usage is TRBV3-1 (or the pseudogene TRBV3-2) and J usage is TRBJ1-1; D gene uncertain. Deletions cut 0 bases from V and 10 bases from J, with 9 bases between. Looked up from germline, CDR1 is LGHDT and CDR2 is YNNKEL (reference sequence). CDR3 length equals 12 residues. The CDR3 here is CASSQDNRGAFF. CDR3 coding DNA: TGTGCCAGCAGCCAAGATAATCGCGGAGCTTTCTTT.

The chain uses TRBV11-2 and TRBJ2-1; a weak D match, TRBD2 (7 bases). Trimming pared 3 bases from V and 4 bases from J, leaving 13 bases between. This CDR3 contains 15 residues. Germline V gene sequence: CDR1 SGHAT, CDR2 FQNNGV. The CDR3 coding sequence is TGTGCCAGCAGCTTTGGACTAGGGGGATACAATGAGCAGTTCTTC. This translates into CASSFGLGGYNEQFF.

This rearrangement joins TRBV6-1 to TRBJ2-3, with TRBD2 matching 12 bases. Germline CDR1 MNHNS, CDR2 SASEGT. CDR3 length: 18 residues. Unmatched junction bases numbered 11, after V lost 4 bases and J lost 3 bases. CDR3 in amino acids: CASSALTSGSVRTDTQYF. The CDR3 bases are TGTGCCAGCAGTGCCTTGACTAGCGGGAGTGTTAGGACAGATACGCAGTATTTT.

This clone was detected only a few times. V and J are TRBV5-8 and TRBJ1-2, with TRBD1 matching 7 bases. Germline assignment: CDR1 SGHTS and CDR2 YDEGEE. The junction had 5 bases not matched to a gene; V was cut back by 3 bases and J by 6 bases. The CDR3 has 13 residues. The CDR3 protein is CASSYRGGDGYTF. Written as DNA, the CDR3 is TGTGCCAGCAGCTACAGGGGCGGGGATGGCTACACCTTC. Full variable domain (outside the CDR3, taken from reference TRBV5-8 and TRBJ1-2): EAGVTQSPTHLIKTRGQQATLRCSPISGHTSVYWYQQALGLGLQFLLWYDEGEERNRGNFPPRFSGRQFPNYSSELNVNALELEDSALYLCASSYRGGDGYTFGSGTRLTVV.

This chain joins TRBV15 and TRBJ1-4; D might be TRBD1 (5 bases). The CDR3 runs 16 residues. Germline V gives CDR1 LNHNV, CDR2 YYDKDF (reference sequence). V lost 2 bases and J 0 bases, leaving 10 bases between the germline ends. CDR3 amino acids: CATSRQGGTTNEKLFF. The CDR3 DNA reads TGTGCCACCAGCAGACAGGGTGGGACAACTAATGAAAAACTGTTTTTT.

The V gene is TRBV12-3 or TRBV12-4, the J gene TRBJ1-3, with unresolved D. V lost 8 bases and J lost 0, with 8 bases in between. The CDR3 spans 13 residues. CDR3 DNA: TGTGCCAGCTTCGCAGACTCTGGAAACACCATATATTTT. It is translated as CASFADSGNTIYF.

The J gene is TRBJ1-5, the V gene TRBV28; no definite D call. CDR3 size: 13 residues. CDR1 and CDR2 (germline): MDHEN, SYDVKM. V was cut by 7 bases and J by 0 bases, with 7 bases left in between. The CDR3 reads CASTRYSNQPQHF. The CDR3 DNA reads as TGTGCCAGCACCAGGTATAGCAATCAGCCCCAGCATTTT.

In DNA, the CDR3 is TGCGCCAGCAGCCAAGGGGCCTATGGCTACACCTTC. It encodes CASSQGAYGYTF. The chain recombines TRBV4-1 with TRBJ1-2; D not resolved. CDR3 length: 12 amino acids. From germline, CDR1 is MGHRA and CDR2 YSYEKL. With 1 base removed from V and 4 bases from J, the gap between germline ends came to 4 bases.

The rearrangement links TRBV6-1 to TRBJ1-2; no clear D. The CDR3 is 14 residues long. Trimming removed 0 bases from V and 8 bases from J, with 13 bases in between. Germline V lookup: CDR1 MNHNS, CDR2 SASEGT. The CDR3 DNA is TGTGCCAGCAGTGAAGCAGAGTTTCGGTCGGGCTACACCTTC. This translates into CASSEAEFRSGYTF.

CDR3 region: CASSVLAGGANTGELFF. The DNA for the CDR3 is TGTGCCAGCAGCGTTCTAGCGGGAGGGGCGAACACCGGGGAGCTGTTTTTT. The chain employs TRBV9 and TRBJ2-2; 12 nucleotides match TRBD2. This CDR3 spans 17 amino acids. Trimming removed 2 bases from V and 0 bases from J; junction bases left unmatched: 2. Germline V CDR1 and CDR2: SGDLS, YYNGEE. The full variable domain, rest sourced from reference TRBV9 and TRBJ2-2, is DSGVTQTPKHLITATGQRVTLRCSPRSGDLSVYWYQQSLDQGLQFLIQYYNGEERAKGNILERFSAQQFPDLHSELNLSSLELGDSALYFCASSVLAGGANTGELFFGEGSRLTVL.

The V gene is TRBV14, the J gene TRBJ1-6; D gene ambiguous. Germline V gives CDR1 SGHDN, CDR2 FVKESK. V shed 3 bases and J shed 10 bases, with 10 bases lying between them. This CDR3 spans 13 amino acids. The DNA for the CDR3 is TGTGCCAGCAGCCACTTAGTGAACTCACCCCTCCACTTT. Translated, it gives CASSHLVNSPLHF.

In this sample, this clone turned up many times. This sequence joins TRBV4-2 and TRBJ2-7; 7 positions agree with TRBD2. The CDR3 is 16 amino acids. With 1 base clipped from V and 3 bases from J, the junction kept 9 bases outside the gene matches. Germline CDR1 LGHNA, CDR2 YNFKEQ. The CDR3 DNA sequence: TGTGCCAGCAGCCAAGTTTCTGGGGGGGGTGACTACGAGCAGTACTTC. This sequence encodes CASSQVSGGGDYEQYF.

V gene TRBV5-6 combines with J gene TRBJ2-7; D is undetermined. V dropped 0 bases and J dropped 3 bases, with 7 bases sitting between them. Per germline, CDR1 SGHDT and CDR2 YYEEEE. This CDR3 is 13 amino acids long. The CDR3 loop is CASSLGPGYEQYF. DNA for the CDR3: TGTGCCAGCAGCTTGGGGCCGGGCTACGAGCAGTACTTC.

The CDR3, as DNA: TGTGCCAGCAGTTTGGTACCGGGTGGGGGACACATGAACACTGAAGCTTTCTTT. The encoded protein is CASSLVPGGGHMNTEAFF. The chain uses TRBV27 and TRBJ1-1, with D maybe TRBD1 (6 bases). V lost 3 bases to trimming and J lost 0 bases, with 20 bases between them. The CDR3 has 18 amino acids. Germline-derived CDR1 and CDR2 are MNHEY and SMNVEV (reference sequence).

The CDR3 is CASSLSGLPYEQYF. The DNA for the CDR3 is TGTGCCAGTAGTTTAAGCGGCCTCCCCTACGAGCAGTACTTC. The chain is built from TRBV19 and TRBJ2-7, with D tentatively TRBD2 (5 bases). Germline V CDR1 and CDR2: LNHDA, SQIVND (reference sequence). With 5 bases removed from V and 2 bases from J, the gap between germline ends came to 13 bases. CDR3 length: 14 amino acids.

CDR3 sequence (DNA): TGTGCCAGCAGCCGCCCCGGCTATGGCTACACCTTC. Its protein product is CASSRPGYGYTF. V and J are TRBV7-8 and TRBJ1-2; D is undetermined. Germline CDR1 SGHVS, CDR2 FQNEAQ. Trimming left V 5 bases short and J 4 bases short, with 8 bases between. The CDR3 is 12 amino acids.

The CDR3: CASSQGQGLIQYF. CDR3 bases: TGTGCCAGTAGTCAGGGACAGGGCCTTATTCAGTACTTC. The rearrangement links TRBV19 to TRBJ2-4; TRBD1 agrees at 9 bases. The V segment lost 5 bases and the J segment 10 bases; nucleotides outside the gene matches: 6. Per germline, CDR1 LNHDA and CDR2 SQIVND (reference sequence). The CDR3 loop spans 13 amino acids.

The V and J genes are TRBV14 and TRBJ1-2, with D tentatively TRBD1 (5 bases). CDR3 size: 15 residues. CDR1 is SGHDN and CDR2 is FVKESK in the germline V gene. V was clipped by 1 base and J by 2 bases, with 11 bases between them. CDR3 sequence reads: CASSQGGLKNYGYTF. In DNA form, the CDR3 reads TGTGCCAGCAGCCAAGGGGGACTTAAGAACTATGGCTACACCTTC.

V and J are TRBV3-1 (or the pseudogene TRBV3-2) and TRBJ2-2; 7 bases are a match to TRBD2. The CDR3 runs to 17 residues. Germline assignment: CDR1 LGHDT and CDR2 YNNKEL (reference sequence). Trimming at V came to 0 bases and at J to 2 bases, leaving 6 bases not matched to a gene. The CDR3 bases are TGTGCCAGCAGCCAAGAGGGTCTAGCGGCAAACACCGGGGAGCTGTTTTTT. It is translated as CASSQEGLAANTGELFF.